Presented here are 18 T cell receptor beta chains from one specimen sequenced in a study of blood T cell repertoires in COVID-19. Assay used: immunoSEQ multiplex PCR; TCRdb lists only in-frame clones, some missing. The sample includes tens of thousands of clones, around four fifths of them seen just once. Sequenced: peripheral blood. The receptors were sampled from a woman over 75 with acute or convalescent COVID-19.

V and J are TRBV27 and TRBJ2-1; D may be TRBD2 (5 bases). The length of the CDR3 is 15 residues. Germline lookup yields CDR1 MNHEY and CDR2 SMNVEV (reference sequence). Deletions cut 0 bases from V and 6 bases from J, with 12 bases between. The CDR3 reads CASSLSLGVINEQFF. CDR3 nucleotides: TGTGCCAGCAGTTTATCCCTCGGGGTGATCAATGAGCAGTTCTTC.

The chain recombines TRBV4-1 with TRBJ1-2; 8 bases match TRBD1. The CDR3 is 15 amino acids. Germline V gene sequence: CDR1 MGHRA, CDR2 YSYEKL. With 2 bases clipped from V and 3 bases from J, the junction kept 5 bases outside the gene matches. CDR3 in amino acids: CASSQTTGEDYGYTF. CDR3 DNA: TGCGCCAGCAGCCAAACGACAGGGGAGGACTATGGCTACACCTTC.

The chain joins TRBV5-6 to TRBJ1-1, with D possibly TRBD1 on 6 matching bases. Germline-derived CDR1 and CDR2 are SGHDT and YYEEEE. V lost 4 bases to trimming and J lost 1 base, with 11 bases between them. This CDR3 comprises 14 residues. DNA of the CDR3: TGTGCCAGCAGCGGACAGAGGGGGAACACTGAAGCTTTCTTT. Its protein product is CASSGQRGNTEAFF.

As DNA, the CDR3 is TGTGCCAGCAGCCACCGACAAGGGCTAGCGGGGAACAATGAGCAGTTCTTC. Its protein product is CASSHRQGLAGNNEQFF. V gene TRBV4-2 combines with J gene TRBJ2-1; 9 nucleotides agree with TRBD2. CDR3 length equals 17 residues. Looked up from germline, CDR1 is LGHNA and CDR2 is YNFKEQ. V lost 3 bases, J lost 5 bases, and 11 bases stayed unmatched.

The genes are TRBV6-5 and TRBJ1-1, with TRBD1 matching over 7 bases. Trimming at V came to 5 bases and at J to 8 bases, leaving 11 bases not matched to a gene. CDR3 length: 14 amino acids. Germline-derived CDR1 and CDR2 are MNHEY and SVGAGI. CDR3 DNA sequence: TGTGCCAGCAGTCTTTTCGGGACAGCGGGCGAAGCTTTCTTT. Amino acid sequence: CASSLFGTAGEAFF.

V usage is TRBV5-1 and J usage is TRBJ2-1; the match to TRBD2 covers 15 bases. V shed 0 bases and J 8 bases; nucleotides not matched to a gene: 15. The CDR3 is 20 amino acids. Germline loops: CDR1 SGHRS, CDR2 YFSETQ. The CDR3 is CASSLGGLAGGPRSRDEQFF. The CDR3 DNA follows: TGCGCCAGCAGCTTGGGAGGACTAGCGGGGGGGCCTCGTTCAAGAGATGAGCAGTTCTTC.

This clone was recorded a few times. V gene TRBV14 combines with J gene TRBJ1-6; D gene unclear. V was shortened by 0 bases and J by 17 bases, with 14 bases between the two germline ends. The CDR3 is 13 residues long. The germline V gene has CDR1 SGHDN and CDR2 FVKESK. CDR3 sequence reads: CASSQEEGLVIHF. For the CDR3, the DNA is TGTGCCAGCAGCCAAGAGGAGGGTCTTGTCATCCACTTT.

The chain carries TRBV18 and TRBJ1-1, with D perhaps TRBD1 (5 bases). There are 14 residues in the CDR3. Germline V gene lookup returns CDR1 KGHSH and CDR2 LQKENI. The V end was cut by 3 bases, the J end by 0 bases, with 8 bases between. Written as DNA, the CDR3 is TGTGCCAGCTCACCCACGACAGTGAACACTGAAGCTTTCTTT. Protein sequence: CASSPTTVNTEAFF. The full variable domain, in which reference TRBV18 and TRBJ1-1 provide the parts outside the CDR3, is NAGVMQNPRHLVRRRGQEARLRCSPMKGHSHVYWYRQLPEEGLKFMVYLQKENIIDESGMPKERFSAEFPKEGPSILRIQQVVRGDSAAYFCASSPTTVNTEAFFGQGTRLTVV.

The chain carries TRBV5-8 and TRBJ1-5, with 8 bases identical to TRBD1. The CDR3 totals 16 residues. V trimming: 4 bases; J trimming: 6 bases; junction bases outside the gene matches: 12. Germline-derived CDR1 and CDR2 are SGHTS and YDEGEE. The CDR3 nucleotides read TGTGCCAGCAGCCGGCCGGACAGGGAGCAGGGTCAGCCCCAGCATTTT. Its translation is CASSRPDREQGQPQHF.

In DNA, the CDR3 is TGTGCCAGCAGTCTGAACGCAGGGAGGGCCTATAATTCACCCCTCCACTTT. It specifies CASSLNAGRAYNSPLHF. The V and J genes are TRBV7-6 and TRBJ1-6, with D tentatively TRBD1 (5 bases). With 6 bases removed from V and 2 bases from J, the gap between germline ends came to 17 bases. Per the germline V gene, CDR1 is SGHVS and CDR2 is FNYEAQ. CDR3 length equals 17 residues.

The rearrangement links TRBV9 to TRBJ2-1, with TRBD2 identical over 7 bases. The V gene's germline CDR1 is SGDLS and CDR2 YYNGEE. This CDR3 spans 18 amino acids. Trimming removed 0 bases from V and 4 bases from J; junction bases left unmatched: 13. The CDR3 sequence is CASSVGVDGRRGYNEQFF. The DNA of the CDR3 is TGTGCCAGCAGCGTAGGGGTTGACGGGCGGCGGGGGTACAATGAGCAGTTCTTC. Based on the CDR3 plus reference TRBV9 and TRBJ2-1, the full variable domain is DSGVTQTPKHLITATGQRVTLRCSPRSGDLSVYWYQQSLDQGLQFLIQYYNGEERAKGNILERFSAQQFPDLHSELNLSSLELGDSALYFCASSVGVDGRRGYNEQFFGPGTRLTVL.

CDR3 bases: TGTGCCAGCGGGGGAATGGTGACAGGAGGCACGTCCCAGCATTTT. Amino acid sequence: CASGGMVTGGTSQHF. This rearrangement joins TRBV2 to TRBJ1-5; possible D gene TRBD1, 6 bases. V was shortened by 8 bases and J by 11 bases, with 25 bases between the two germline ends. Germline V gene lookup returns CDR1 SNHLY and CDR2 FYNNEI. The CDR3 covers 15 residues.

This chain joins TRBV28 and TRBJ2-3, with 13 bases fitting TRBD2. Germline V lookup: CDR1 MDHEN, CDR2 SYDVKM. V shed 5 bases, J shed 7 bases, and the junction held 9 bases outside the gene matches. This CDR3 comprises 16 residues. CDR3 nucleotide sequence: TGTGCCAGCAGTGACCGGACTAGCGGGAGTAGAAATACGCAGTATTTT. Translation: CASSDRTSGSRNTQYF.

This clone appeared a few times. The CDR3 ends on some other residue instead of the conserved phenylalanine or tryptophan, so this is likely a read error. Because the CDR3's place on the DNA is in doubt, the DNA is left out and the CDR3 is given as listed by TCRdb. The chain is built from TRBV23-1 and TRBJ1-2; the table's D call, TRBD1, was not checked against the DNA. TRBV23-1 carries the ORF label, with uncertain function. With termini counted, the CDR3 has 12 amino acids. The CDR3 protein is CASSQTSKRGHI.

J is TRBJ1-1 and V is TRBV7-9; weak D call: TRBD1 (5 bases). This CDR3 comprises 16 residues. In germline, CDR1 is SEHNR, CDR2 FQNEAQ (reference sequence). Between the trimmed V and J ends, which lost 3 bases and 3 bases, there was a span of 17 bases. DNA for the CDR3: TGTGCCAGCAGCTTGTCGGGTGGGCGGGGGTACACTGAAGCTTTCTTT. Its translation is CASSLSGGRGYTEAFF.

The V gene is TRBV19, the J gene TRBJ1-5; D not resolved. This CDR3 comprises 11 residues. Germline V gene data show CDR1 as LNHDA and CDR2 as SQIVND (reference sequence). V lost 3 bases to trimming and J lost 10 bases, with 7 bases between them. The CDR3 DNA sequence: TGTGCCAGTAGTATCCGGGGACCCCAGCATTTT. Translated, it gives CASSIRGPQHF.

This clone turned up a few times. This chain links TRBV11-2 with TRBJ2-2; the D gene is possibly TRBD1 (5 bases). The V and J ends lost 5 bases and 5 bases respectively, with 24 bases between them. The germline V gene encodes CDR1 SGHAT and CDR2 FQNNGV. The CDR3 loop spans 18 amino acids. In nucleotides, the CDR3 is TGTGCCAGCAGCCTAAGACGATTAGGGGTTTCAGTGACCGGGGAGCTGTTTTTT. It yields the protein CASSLRRLGVSVTGELFF.

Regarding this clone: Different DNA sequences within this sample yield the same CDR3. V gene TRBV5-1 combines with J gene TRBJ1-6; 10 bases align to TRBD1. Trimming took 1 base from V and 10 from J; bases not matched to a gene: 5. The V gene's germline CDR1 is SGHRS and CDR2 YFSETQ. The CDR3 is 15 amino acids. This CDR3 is CASSLKGQGSSPLHF. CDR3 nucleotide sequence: TGCGCCAGCAGCTTGAAGGGACAGGGGTCGTCACCCCTCCACTTT.